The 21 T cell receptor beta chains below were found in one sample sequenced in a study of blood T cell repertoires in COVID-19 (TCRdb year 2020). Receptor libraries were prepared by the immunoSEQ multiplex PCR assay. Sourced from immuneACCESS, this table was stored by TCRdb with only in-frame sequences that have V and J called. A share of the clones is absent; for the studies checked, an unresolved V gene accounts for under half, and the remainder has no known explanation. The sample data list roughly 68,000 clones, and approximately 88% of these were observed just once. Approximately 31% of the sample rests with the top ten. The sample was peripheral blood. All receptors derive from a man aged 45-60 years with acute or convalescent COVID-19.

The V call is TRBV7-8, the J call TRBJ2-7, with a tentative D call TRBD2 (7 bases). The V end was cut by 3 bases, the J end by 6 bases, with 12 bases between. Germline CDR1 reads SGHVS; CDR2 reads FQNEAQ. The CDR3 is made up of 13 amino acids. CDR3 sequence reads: CASSFGGAVEQYF. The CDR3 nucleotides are TGTGCCAGCAGCTTTGGGGGGGCGGTCGAGCAGTACTTC.

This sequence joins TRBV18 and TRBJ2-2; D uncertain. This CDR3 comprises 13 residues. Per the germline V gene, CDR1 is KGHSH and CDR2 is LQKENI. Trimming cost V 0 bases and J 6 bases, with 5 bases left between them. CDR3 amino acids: CASSPPGAGELFF. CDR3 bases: TGTGCCAGCTCACCACCGGGCGCCGGGGAGCTGTTTTTT.

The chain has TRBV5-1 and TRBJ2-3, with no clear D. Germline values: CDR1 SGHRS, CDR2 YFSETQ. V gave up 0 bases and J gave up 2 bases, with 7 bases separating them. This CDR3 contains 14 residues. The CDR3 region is CASSLELSTDTQYF. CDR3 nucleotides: TGCGCCAGCAGCTTGGAACTCTCCACAGATACGCAGTATTTT. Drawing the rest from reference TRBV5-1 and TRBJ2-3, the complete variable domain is KAGVTQTPRYLIKTRGQQVTLSCSPISGHRSVSWYQQTPGQGLQFLFEYFSETQRNKGNFPGRFSGRQFSNSRSEMNVSTLELGDSALYLCASSLELSTDTQYFGPGTRLTVL.

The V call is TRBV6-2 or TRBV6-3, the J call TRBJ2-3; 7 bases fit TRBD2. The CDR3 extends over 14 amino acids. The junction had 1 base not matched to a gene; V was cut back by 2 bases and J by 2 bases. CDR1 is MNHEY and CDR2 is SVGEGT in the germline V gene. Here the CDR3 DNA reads TGTGCCAGCAGTTACGCGGGGGTCACAGATACGCAGTATTTT. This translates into CASSYAGVTDTQYF.

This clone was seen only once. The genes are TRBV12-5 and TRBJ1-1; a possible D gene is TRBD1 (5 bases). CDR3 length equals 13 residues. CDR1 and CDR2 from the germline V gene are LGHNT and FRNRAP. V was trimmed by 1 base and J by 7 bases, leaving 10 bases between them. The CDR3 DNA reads TGTGCTAGTGGTTTGGAACCGGGACTTGAAGCTTTCTTT. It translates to CASGLEPGLEAFF. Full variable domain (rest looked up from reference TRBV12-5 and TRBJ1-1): DARVTQTPRHKVTEMGQEVTMRCQPILGHNTVFWYRQTMMQGLELLAYFRNRAPLDDSGMPKDRFSAEMPDATLATLKIQPSEPRDSAVYFCASGLEPGLEAFFGQGTRLTVV.

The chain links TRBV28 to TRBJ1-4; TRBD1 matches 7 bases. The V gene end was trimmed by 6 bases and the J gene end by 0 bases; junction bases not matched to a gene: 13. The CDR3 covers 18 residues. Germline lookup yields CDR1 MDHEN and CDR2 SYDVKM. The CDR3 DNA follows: TGTGCCAGCAGCCCCTCACCGGGACAGATCCCAACTAATGAAAAACTGTTTTTT. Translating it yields CASSPSPGQIPTNEKLFF.

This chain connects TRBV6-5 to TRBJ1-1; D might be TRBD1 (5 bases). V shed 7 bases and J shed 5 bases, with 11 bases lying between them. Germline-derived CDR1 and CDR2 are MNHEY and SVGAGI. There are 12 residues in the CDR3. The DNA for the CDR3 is TGTGCCAGCACTGTGCGGGGGACTGAAGCTTTCTTT. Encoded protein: CASTVRGTEAFF.

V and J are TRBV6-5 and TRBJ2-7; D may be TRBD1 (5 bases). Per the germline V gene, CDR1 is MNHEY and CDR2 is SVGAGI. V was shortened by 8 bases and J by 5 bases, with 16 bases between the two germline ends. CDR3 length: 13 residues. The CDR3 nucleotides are TGTGCCAGCGCCTTTGGGGCGCGGAACGAGCAGTACTTC. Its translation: CASAFGARNEQYF.

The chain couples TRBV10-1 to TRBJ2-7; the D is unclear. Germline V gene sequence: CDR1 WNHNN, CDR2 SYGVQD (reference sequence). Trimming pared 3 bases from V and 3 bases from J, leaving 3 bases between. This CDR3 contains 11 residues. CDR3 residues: CASSDLYEQYF. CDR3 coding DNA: TGCGCCAGCAGTGATCTCTACGAGCAGTACTTC.

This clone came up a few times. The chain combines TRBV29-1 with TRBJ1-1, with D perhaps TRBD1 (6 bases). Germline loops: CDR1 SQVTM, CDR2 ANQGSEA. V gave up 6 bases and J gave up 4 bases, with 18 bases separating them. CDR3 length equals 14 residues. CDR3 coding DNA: TGCAGCGTCGGGACAAATGGGGGGGGCACTGAAGCTTTCTTT. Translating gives CSVGTNGGGTEAFF.

Here the CDR3 reads CASSLGGEETQYF. CDR3 nucleotides: TGCGCCAGCAGCTTGGGGGGCGAAGAGACCCAGTACTTC. The chain carries TRBV5-1 and TRBJ2-5, with a tentative D call TRBD1 (5 bases). The V and J ends lost 0 bases and 3 bases respectively, with 6 bases between them. CDR3 length equals 13 residues. Germline V gene sequence: CDR1 SGHRS, CDR2 YFSETQ.

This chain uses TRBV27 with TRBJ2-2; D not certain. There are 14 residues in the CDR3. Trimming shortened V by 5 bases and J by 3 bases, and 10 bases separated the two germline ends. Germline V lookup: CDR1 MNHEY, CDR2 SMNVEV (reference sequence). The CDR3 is CASSPNSYTGELFF. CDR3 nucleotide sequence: TGTGCCAGCAGTCCCAACAGCTACACCGGGGAGCTGTTTTTT.

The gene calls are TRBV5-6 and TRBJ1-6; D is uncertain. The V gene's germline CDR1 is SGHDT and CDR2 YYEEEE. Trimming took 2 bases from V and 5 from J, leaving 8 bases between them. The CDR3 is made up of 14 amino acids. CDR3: CASSFGRNNSPLHF. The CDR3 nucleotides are TGTGCCAGCAGCTTCGGCAGGAATAATTCACCCCTCCACTTT.

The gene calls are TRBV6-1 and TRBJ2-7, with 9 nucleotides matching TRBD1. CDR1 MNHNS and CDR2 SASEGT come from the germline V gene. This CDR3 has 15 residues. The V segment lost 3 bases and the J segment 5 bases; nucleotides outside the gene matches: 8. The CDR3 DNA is TGTGCCAGCAGTGATCCGACAGGGGGTTTTGACGAGCAGTACTTC. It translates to CASSDPTGGFDEQYF.

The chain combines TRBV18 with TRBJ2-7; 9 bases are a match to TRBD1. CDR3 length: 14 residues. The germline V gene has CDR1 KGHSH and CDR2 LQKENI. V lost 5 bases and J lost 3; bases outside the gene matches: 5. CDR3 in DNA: TGTGCCAGCTCATCGACGGGACAGGGCTACGAGCAGTACTTC. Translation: CASSSTGQGYEQYF.

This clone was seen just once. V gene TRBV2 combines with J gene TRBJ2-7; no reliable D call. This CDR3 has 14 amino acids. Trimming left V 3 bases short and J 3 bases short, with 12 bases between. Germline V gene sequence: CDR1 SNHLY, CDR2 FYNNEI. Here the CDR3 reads CASSEGRSGYEQYF. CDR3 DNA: TGTGCCAGCAGTGAGGGTCGGTCGGGCTACGAGCAGTACTTC.

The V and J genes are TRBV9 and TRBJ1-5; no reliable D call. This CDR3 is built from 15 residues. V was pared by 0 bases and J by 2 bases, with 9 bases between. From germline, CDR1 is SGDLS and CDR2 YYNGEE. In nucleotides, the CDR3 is TGTGCCAGCAGCGTAGACGGGGTCCGCAATCAGCCCCAGCATTTT. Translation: CASSVDGVRNQPQHF.

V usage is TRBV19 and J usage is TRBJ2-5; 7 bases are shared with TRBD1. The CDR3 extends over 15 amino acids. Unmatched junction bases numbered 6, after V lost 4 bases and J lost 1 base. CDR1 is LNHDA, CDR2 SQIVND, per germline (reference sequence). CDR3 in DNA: TGTGCCAGTAGTAGAACGACAGGGATCCAAGAGACCCAGTACTTC. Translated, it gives CASSRTTGIQETQYF.

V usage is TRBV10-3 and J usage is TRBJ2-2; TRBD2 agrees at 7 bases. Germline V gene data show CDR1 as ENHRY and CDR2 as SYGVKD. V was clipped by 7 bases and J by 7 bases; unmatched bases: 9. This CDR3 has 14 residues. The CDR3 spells CAIMTSGEGGELFF. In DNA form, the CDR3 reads TGTGCCATCATGACCTCCGGGGAGGGCGGGGAGCTGTTTTTT.

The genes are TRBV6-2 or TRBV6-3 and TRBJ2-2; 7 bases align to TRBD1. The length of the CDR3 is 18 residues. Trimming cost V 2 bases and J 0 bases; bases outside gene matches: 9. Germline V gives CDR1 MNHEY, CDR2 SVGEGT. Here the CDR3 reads CASSYPRDSLANTGELFF. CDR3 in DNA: TGTGCCAGCAGTTACCCTCGGGACAGTCTCGCGAACACCGGGGAGCTGTTTTTT.

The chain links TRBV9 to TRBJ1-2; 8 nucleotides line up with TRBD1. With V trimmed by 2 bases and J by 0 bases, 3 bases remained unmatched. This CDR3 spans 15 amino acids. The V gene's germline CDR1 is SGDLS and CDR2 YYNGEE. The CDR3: CASSVQGATNYGYTF. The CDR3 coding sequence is TGTGCCAGCAGCGTCCAGGGGGCCACTAACTATGGCTACACCTTC.